Below are 27 T cell receptor beta chains sequenced from a single sample in a study of blood T cells in healthy people across ages. It was with a sample-barcoded 5' primer and a J-beta primer mix that a second PCR of roughly 6 to 12 cycles was run. TCRdb reanalysed the 5' RACE reads using MiXCR and keeps one entry per CDR3 protein. The sample holds about 1,000,000 distinct CDR3 sequences, 35% to 55% seen once. Material for sequencing was blood. All receptors derive from a woman aged 55-75 years in good health.

The chain combines TRBV9 with TRBJ2-5; tentative D call: TRBD2 (5 bases). The CDR3 has 14 amino acids. Germline lookup yields CDR1 SGDLS and CDR2 YYNGEE. V dropped 3 bases and J dropped 5 bases, with 14 bases sitting between them. The CDR3 loop reads CASSARLRGETQYF. CDR3 nucleotides: TGTGCCAGCAGCGCCCGTCTTAGAGGGGAGACCCAGTACTTC.

This clonotype has a handful of counts. The chain combines TRBV6-4 with TRBJ2-1; D could derive from TRBD1 or TRBD2 (5 bases each). In germline, CDR1 is MRHNA, CDR2 SNTAGT. The CDR3 is 16 amino acids. Between the trimmed V and J ends, which lost 3 bases and 4 bases, there was a span of 16 bases. The CDR3 loop reads CASSEWAGSPYNEQFF. Written as DNA, the CDR3 is TGTGCCAGCAGTGAATGGGCAGGGAGCCCTTACAATGAGCAGTTCTTC.

This clonotype appeared a few times. The rearrangement links TRBV20-1 to TRBJ1-5; 7 positions match TRBD1. Germline loops: CDR1 DFQATT, CDR2 SNEGSKA (reference sequence). This CDR3 comprises 14 residues. Trimming removed 6 bases from V and 2 bases from J; junction bases left unmatched: 7. The CDR3 nucleotides are TGCAGTGCCCGACAGGGCGAGGGCAATCAGCCCCAGCATTTT. This translates into CSARQGEGNQPQHF.

On this clonotype itself: An end of the junction does not agree with germline; a read error may underlie this. The chain has TRBV20-1 and TRBJ2-1; tentatively, D is TRBD1 or TRBD2 (5 bases each). The CDR3 contains 16 residues. Germline V CDR1 and CDR2: DFQATT, SNEGSKA (reference sequence). The CDR3 loop reads CSANGAAGPSYKEQFF. CDR3 in DNA: TGCAGTGCTAATGGAGCGGCAGGGCCATCCTACAAGGAGCAGTTCTTC.

This clonotype has only one observation. This may arise from a read error, as a much more abundant clone is one base away. CDR3 amino acids: CAGSTRLAGGTDTQYF. CDR3 nucleotide sequence: TGTGCCGGCAGCACCCGACTAGCGGGTGGCACAGATACGCAGTATTTT. The chain employs TRBV7-2 and TRBJ2-3, with 10 bases aligning to TRBD2. The CDR3 extends over 16 amino acids. CDR1 is SGHTA and CDR2 is FQGNSA in the germline V gene. Full variable domain (rest looked up from reference TRBV7-2 and TRBJ2-3): GAGVSQSPSNKVTEKGKDVELRCDPISGHTALYWYRQSLGQGLEFLIYFQGNSAPDKSGLPSDRFSAERTGGSVSTLTIQRTQQEDSAVYLCAGSTRLAGGTDTQYFGPGTRLTVL.

The V and J genes are TRBV7-9 and TRBJ2-3; TRBD2 matches 16 bases. Trimming at V came to 7 bases and at J to 3 bases, leaving 7 bases not matched to a gene. CDR1 SEHNR and CDR2 FQNEAQ come from the germline V gene (reference sequence). This CDR3 is built from 17 residues. This CDR3 is CASTNTGLAGGTDTQYF. For the CDR3, the DNA is TGTGCCAGCACCAATACGGGACTAGCGGGAGGGACAGATACGCAGTATTTT.

The chain is built from TRBV29-1 and TRBJ1-5; D ambiguous. Looked up from germline, CDR1 is SQVTM and CDR2 is ANQGSEA. V lost 4 bases, J lost 6 bases, and 13 bases lay in between. CDR3 length: 13 amino acids. This CDR3 reads CSVGFGGIQPQHF. In nucleotides, the CDR3 is TGCAGCGTTGGGTTTGGAGGGATTCAGCCCCAGCATTTT.

This clonotype was seen repeatedly, ten times or more. The chain couples TRBV6-1 to TRBJ1-2; D is unresolved. V was pared by 2 bases and J by 8 bases, with 9 bases between. This CDR3 contains 12 residues. The germline gives CDR1 MNHNS, CDR2 SASEGT. The CDR3 nucleotides read TGTGCCAGCAGTGAACCCTCTACGGGCTACACCTTC. Protein product: CASSEPSTGYTF.

The chain joins TRBV4-1 to TRBJ2-3; 7 nucleotides match TRBD1. The CDR3 covers 16 residues. The V gene end was trimmed by 3 bases and the J gene end by 1 base; junction bases not matched to a gene: 7. From germline, CDR1 is MGHRA and CDR2 YSYEKL. The CDR3 coding sequence is TGCGCCAGCAGCCAGGATGACAGGGCTGGCACAGATACGCAGTATTTT. Amino acid sequence: CASSQDDRAGTDTQYF.

This chain uses TRBV6-2 or TRBV6-3 with TRBJ1-4; 8 bases map to TRBD1. V was pared by 8 bases and J by 7 bases, with 6 bases of the junction left unmatched. The length of the CDR3 is 13 residues. Germline V lookup: CDR1 MNHEY, CDR2 SVGEGT. The CDR3 DNA follows: TGTGCCAGCCGGACAACAGGGGGTGAAAAACTGTTTTTT. Translated, it gives CASRTTGGEKLFF.

The chain is built from TRBV29-1 and TRBJ2-1, with D perhaps TRBD1 (7 bases). Germline V gene sequence: CDR1 SQVTM, CDR2 ANQGSEA. V lost 4 bases and J 3 bases, leaving 16 bases between the germline ends. The CDR3 extends over 15 amino acids. CDR3 in DNA: TGCAGCGTTGCGATACAGGGGACTTACTACAATGAGCAGTTCTTC. Translated: CSVAIQGTYYNEQFF.

About this clonotype: This sequence may be a read error, since a much larger clone differs from it by one base. The chain links TRBV20-1 to TRBJ2-5; D remains unclear. Looked up from germline, CDR1 is DFQATT and CDR2 is SNEGSKA (reference sequence). This CDR3 contains 13 residues. CDR3 coding DNA: TGCAGTGCTAGTCAGTCAACCCTAGAGGCCCAGTACTTC. Its translation: CSASQSTLEAQYF.

This clonotype has a count of ten or more. The chain links TRBV28 to TRBJ2-5; unclear D gene. Trimming removed 6 bases at V and 5 bases at J, with 10 bases between. Germline V gene data show CDR1 as MDHEN and CDR2 as SYDVKM. This CDR3 has 12 amino acids. The CDR3: CASSLSRETQYF. For the CDR3, the DNA is TGTGCCAGCAGCCTTTCCCGGGAGACCCAGTACTTC.

This clonotype was counted only a few times. The gene calls are TRBV25-1 and TRBJ2-3, with 10 bases that match TRBD2. The CDR3 is made up of 15 amino acids. The germline gives CDR1 MGHDK, CDR2 SYGVNS. The ends lost 2 bases at V and 7 bases at J; junction bases unmatched: 6. As DNA, the CDR3 is TGTGCCAGCAGTGAAGCGGGAGCGGGGGGGAATACGCAGTATTTT. Translated: CASSEAGAGGNTQYF.

This chain joins TRBV23-1 and TRBJ2-5; 7 positions agree with TRBD1. TRBV23-1 is placed among ORFs of uncertain function. The CDR3 loop spans 16 amino acids. Losses at the gene ends were 4 bases for V and 5 bases for J; bases not matched to a gene: 13. DNA of the CDR3: TGCGCCAGCAGTCTCAAGGGACAGAGTTGCGTGGAGACCCAGTACTTC. Protein: CASSLKGQSCVETQYF.

The genes are TRBV25-1 and TRBJ2-3; either TRBD1 or TRBD2 may fit D (5 bases each). V lost 1 base and J lost 2, with 16 bases in between. CDR3 length equals 17 residues. The germline gives CDR1 MGHDK, CDR2 SYGVNS. Here the CDR3 DNA reads TGTGCCAGCAGTGAATTTGGGGCTAGCTACGCCACAGATACGCAGTATTTT. It specifies CASSEFGASYATDTQYF.

This chain links TRBV7-8 with TRBJ2-5; TRBD2 is a possible D gene (5 bases). The end of the DNA fits TRBJ2-7 better, so the J call may be wrong. Germline V gives CDR1 SGHVS, CDR2 FQNEAQ. This CDR3 is 14 amino acids long. CDR3 loop: CASSARALAYEQYF. CDR3 bases: TGTGCCAGCAGCGCGAGGGCCCTCGCCTACGAGCAGTACTTC.

A note on this clonotype: Germline is not matched at one junction end, which may reflect a read error. The V call is TRBV19, the J call TRBJ2-5, with D uncertain. Looked up from germline, CDR1 is LNHDA and CDR2 is SQIVND (reference sequence). This CDR3 spans 13 amino acids. This CDR3 reads CDSSIAGAETQYF. The CDR3 nucleotides read TGTGACAGTAGTATTGCCGGAGCGGAGACCCAGTACTTC.

This clonotype was seen a few times. The chain recombines TRBV12-5 with TRBJ2-7; 12 bases are shared with TRBD2. The germline V gene encodes CDR1 LGHNT and CDR2 FRNRAP. The trim removed 9 bases at V and 12 bases at J, leaving 15 bases unmatched. The length of the CDR3 is 14 residues. CDR3: CASPTPTSGRKRYF. The DNA of the CDR3 is TGTGCTAGCCCTACCCCGACTAGCGGGAGAAAGCGGTACTTC.

This clonotype was recorded many times. The chain recombines TRBV12-3 or TRBV12-4 with TRBJ2-3; D gene unclear. The CDR3 is made up of 14 amino acids. The germline V and J ends were trimmed by 0 bases and 6 bases, with 10 bases remaining between them. The CDR3 region has the DNA TGTGCCAGCAGTTTAGCGATATATCCGGATACGCAGTATTTT. This translates into CASSLAIYPDTQYF.

The V call is TRBV11-2, the J call TRBJ2-1; D gene ambiguous. CDR3 length: 13 residues. Germline-derived CDR1 and CDR2 are SGHAT and FQNNGV. V was clipped by 1 base and J by 8 bases, with 9 bases between them. The CDR3 DNA reads TGTGCCAGCAGCTTAGCCCCGGAAGATGAGCAGTTCTTC. Translated, it gives CASSLAPEDEQFF.

The CDR3 region is CASSLDPGIYEQYF. As DNA, the CDR3 is TGTGCCAGCAGCTTAGATCCGGGAATCTACGAGCAGTACTTC. V is TRBV11-3 and J is TRBJ2-7; D might be TRBD2 (5 bases). V gave up 0 bases and J gave up 3 bases, with 9 bases separating them. The CDR3 contains 14 residues. CDR1 is SGHNT, CDR2 YENEEA, per germline.

The gene calls are TRBV10-3 and TRBJ2-3; 9 nucleotides match TRBD2. Germline V CDR1 and CDR2: ENHRY, SYGVKD. With V trimmed by 4 bases and J by 5 bases, 7 bases remained unmatched. The CDR3 is 15 residues long. The CDR3 is CAISATSGVEDTQYF. Written as DNA, the CDR3 is TGTGCCATCAGTGCGACTAGCGGAGTTGAAGATACGCAGTATTTT.

This clonotype was seen a handful of times. V is TRBV6-2 or TRBV6-3 and J is TRBJ2-7, with 7 bases matching TRBD1. V trimming: 6 bases; J trimming: 2 bases; junction bases outside the gene matches: 13. There are 16 residues in the CDR3. The germline V gene encodes CDR1 MNHEY and CDR2 SVGEGT. The CDR3: CASSPMGQTIPYEQYF. CDR3 nucleotide sequence: TGTGCCAGCAGCCCCATGGGACAGACTATACCCTACGAGCAGTACTTC.

The chain combines TRBV10-1 with TRBJ2-7, with D perhaps being TRBD1 or TRBD2 (5 bases each). CDR3 length equals 13 residues. The V gene lost 3 bases and the J gene lost 5 bases, with 11 bases spanning the gap. CDR1 WNHNN and CDR2 SYGVQD come from the germline V gene (reference sequence). CDR3 DNA: TGCGCCAGCAGTGACCGGGACGTCGACGAGCAGTACTTC. It specifies CASSDRDVDEQYF.

The gene calls are TRBV2 and TRBJ2-7; 8 bases line up with TRBD2. With the DNA end fitting TRBJ2-5 better, the J assignment may be wrong. This CDR3 has 15 amino acids. Germline V CDR1 and CDR2: SNHLY, FYNNEI. The CDR3 DNA sequence: TGTGCCAGCAGCCGGGAGGGCTCCAGTGTAAAGACCCAGTACTTC. It codes for CASSREGSSVKTQYF.

The chain carries TRBV2 and TRBJ1-2, with D unclear. V was trimmed by 6 bases and J by 6 bases, leaving 5 bases between them. CDR1 is SNHLY and CDR2 is FYNNEI in the germline V gene. This CDR3 region has 10 residues. The CDR3 DNA sequence: TGTGCCAGCAGGGAGCATGGCTACACCTTC. Its translation is CASREHGYTF.